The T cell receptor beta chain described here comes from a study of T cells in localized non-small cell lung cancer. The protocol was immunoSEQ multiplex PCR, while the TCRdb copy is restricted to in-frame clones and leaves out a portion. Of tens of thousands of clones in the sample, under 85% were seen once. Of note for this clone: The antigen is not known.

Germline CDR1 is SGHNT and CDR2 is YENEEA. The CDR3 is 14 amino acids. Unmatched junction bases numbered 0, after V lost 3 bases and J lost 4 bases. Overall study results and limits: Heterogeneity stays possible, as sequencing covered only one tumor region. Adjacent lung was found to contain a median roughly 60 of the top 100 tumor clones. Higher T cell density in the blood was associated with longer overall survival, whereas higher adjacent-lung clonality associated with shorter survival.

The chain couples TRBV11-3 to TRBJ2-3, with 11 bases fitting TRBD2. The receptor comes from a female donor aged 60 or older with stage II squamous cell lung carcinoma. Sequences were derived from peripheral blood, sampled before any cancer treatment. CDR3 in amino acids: CASSLGLAADTQYF. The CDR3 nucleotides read TGTGCCAGCAGCTTGGGACTAGCGGCAGATACGCAGTATTTT.